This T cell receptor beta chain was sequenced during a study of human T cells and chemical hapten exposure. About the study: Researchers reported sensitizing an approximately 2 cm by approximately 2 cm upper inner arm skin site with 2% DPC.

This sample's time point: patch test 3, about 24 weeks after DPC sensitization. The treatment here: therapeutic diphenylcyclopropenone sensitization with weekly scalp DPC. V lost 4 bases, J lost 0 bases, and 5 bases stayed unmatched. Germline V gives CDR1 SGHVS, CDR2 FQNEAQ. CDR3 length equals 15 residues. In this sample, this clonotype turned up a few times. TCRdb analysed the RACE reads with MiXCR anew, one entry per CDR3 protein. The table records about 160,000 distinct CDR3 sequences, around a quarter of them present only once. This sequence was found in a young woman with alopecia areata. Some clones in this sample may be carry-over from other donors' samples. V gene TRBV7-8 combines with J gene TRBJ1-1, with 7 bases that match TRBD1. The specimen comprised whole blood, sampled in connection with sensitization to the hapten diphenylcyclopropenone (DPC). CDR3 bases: TGTGCCAGCAGCTCCCCACAGGGGATGAACACTGAAGCTTTCTTT. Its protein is CASSSPQGMNTEAFF.